What follows are 14 T cell receptor beta chains derived from one specimen sequenced in a study of spatial heterogeneity in lung cancer. Sample time point: sample taken at primary tumor resection. General study points: The study found that expanded intratumoral alpha and beta TCR counts tracked tumor mutation counts.

For these TCRs, the target antigens are not known. TCRdb passed the 5' RACE reads through MiXCR, listing each CDR3 protein once. The table lists about 9,600 distinct CDR3 sequences, 8.5% to 9% of them singletons, with roughly 13% in the top ten. The specimen was lung tumor tissue, collected at surgery. These receptors were obtained from a female donor with early-stage non-small cell lung cancer.

The gene calls are TRBV14 and TRBJ2-2; unclear D gene. Germline V gene sequence: CDR1 SGHDN, CDR2 FVKESK. V shed 5 bases and J shed 4 bases, with 5 bases lying between them. The CDR3 is made up of 12 amino acids. This CDR3 is CASSFGTGELFF. The CDR3, as DNA: TGTGCCAGCAGCTTCGGCACCGGGGAGCTGTTTTTT. Using reference TRBV14 and TRBJ2-2 for the parts outside the CDR3, the full variable domain is EAGVTQFPSHSVIEKGQTVTLRCDPISGHDNLYWYRRVMGKEIKFLLHFVKESKQDESGMPNNRFLAERTGGTYSTLKVQPAELEDSGVYFCASSFGTGELFFGEGSRLTVL.

V is TRBV29-1 and J is TRBJ1-2; D perhaps matches TRBD1 (6 bases). The CDR3 sequence is 17 residues long. The V gene lost 0 bases and the J gene lost 2 bases, with 19 bases spanning the gap. CDR1 and CDR2 from the germline V gene are SQVTM and ANQGSEA. As DNA, the CDR3 is TGCAGCGTTGAAGAAGGGGGGGCCTCCCCGGCAAACTATGGCTACACCTTC. Its protein is CSVEEGGASPANYGYTF.

This clonotype rates as medium-sized. V gene TRBV5-1 combines with J gene TRBJ1-2; a possible D gene is TRBD1 (6 bases). The CDR3 has 14 residues. Germline V gene sequence: CDR1 SGHRS, CDR2 YFSETQ. V dropped 4 bases and J dropped 8 bases, with 18 bases sitting between them. The CDR3 reads CASSELGQSSGYTF. The CDR3 nucleotides are TGCGCCAGCAGCGAATTAGGACAGTCTTCCGGCTACACCTTC.

This clonotype was seen many times. The V gene is TRBV6-6, the J gene TRBJ1-3; 9 positions match TRBD1. Germline lookup yields CDR1 MNHNY and CDR2 SVGAGI (reference sequence). With V trimmed by 6 bases and J by 0 bases, 6 bases remained unmatched. This CDR3 spans 16 amino acids. The CDR3 spells CASSTTGGGSGNTIYF. The DNA for the CDR3 is TGTGCCAGCAGCACAACAGGGGGCGGCTCTGGAAACACCATATATTTT.

This clonotype is categorized as medium-sized. The V and J genes are TRBV7-9 and TRBJ2-2; tentative D call: TRBD2 (5 bases). CDR1 and CDR2 (germline): SEHNR, FQNEAQ (reference sequence). V lost 5 bases, J lost 7 bases, and 11 bases lay in between. The CDR3 totals 13 residues. The CDR3 DNA reads as TGTGCCAGCAGCCCGGACTGGGACGGGGAGCTGTTTTTT. This codes for CASSPDWDGELFF.

In this sample, this clonotype turned up a few times. The chain uses TRBV10-3 and TRBJ1-6; 7 bases agree with TRBD1. Germline-derived CDR1 and CDR2 are ENHRY and SYGVKD. The CDR3 runs to 13 residues. V dropped 10 bases and J dropped 9; count of bases not matched to a gene: 9. CDR3 nucleotide sequence: TGTGCCAGCAGGGGAGCAGGGGGTTCACCCCTCCACTTT. It encodes CASRGAGGSPLHF.

This clonotype has just a few counts. The chain has TRBV5-4 and TRBJ2-6; tentatively, D is TRBD1 (5 bases). Germline V gives CDR1 SGHNT, CDR2 YYREEE (reference sequence). Trimming cost V 5 bases and J 0 bases, with 15 bases left between them. This CDR3 spans 17 amino acids. This CDR3 reads CASRGGAGLSGANVLTF. CDR3 DNA sequence: TGTGCCAGCAGGGGTGGGGCAGGCCTCTCTGGGGCCAACGTCCTGACTTTC.

By sample share, this clonotype is medium-sized. The CDR3 loop reads CASSPGQGRQGANVLTF. The CDR3 coding sequence is TGTGCCAGCAGCCCAGGACAGGGACGACAAGGGGCCAACGTCCTGACTTTC. The chain couples TRBV7-2 to TRBJ2-6; TRBD1 matches at 8 bases. Germline V gene lookup returns CDR1 SGHTA and CDR2 FQGNSA. V trimming: 5 bases; J trimming: 4 bases; junction bases outside the gene matches: 10. CDR3 length: 17 amino acids.

The chain joins TRBV5-1 to TRBJ2-3; possibly TRBD1 for D (5 bases). Trimming pared 0 bases from V and 4 bases from J, leaving 9 bases between. In germline, CDR1 is SGHRS, CDR2 YFSETQ. This CDR3 comprises 14 residues. The CDR3 here is CASSLDVGADTQYF. DNA of the CDR3: TGCGCCAGCAGCTTGGATGTAGGGGCAGATACGCAGTATTTT.

The table lists this clonotype with many counts. The chain links TRBV5-1 to TRBJ2-5, with unresolved D. The germline CDR1 and CDR2 sequences are SGHRS and YFSETQ. The CDR3 has 12 residues. The V and J ends lost 4 bases and 0 bases respectively, with 4 bases between them. CDR3 sequence: CASSENQETQYF. CDR3 in DNA: TGCGCCAGCAGCGAGAACCAAGAGACCCAGTACTTC.

This clonotype turned up a few times. The rearrangement joins TRBV5-1 to TRBJ2-5; a weak D match, TRBD2 (5 bases). Trimming removed 0 bases from V and 1 base from J, with 10 bases in between. Germline loops: CDR1 SGHRS, CDR2 YFSETQ. There are 15 residues in the CDR3. CDR3 bases: TGCGCCAGCAGCTTGGCCACGGGGAGCCAAGAGACCCAGTACTTC. This sequence encodes CASSLATGSQETQYF.

This clonotype was counted ten times or more. The V and J genes are TRBV18 and TRBJ2-7; 9 bases fit TRBD1. The CDR3 is 13 residues long. V lost 2 bases, J lost 6 bases, and 2 bases stayed unmatched. The germline V gene has CDR1 KGHSH and CDR2 LQKENI. The CDR3 reads CASSPGTGIEQYF. The CDR3 DNA reads TGTGCCAGCTCACCAGGGACAGGGATCGAGCAGTACTTC.

This clonotype has a handful of counts. In nucleotides, the CDR3 is TGTGCCAGCTCACCACCGGGGGGGAAAGAGACCCAGTACTTC. This sequence encodes CASSPPGGKETQYF. The chain recombines TRBV18 with TRBJ2-5; 7 bases map to TRBD2. The CDR3 totals 14 residues. J gave up 3 bases and V 0 bases, and 1 base lay outside the gene matches. The V gene's germline CDR1 is KGHSH and CDR2 LQKENI.

This clonotype was counted a few times. V usage is TRBV27 and J usage is TRBJ2-1, with a tentative D call TRBD1 (6 bases). The V end lost 2 bases, the J end lost 8 bases, and 7 bases lay between the germline ends. Germline CDR1 MNHEY, CDR2 SMNVEV (reference sequence). CDR3 length: 12 residues. The CDR3 sequence: CASSLTGYEQFF. CDR3 DNA: TGTGCCAGCAGTTTAACAGGGTATGAGCAGTTCTTC.